The clone carrying this T cell receptor (beta chain) was counted many times. Time point described: patch test 1, 2 weeks after DPC sensitization. Treatment described: therapeutic diphenylcyclopropenone sensitization with weekly scalp DPC. Unfractionated whole blood served as the source for total RNA extraction. These data belong to a study of human T cells and chemical hapten exposure. TCRdb processed the RACE reads anew with MiXCR; each CDR3 protein has one entry. The sample has roughly 38,000 distinct CDR3 sequences; over 3.5% are singletons. V gave up 5 bases and J gave up 4 bases; unmatched junction bases: 4. Germline V gene data show CDR1 as MNHEY and CDR2 as SMNVEV (reference sequence). CDR3 length: 15 amino acids.

The chain recombines TRBV27 with TRBJ1-5, with 11 bases that match TRBD1. This TCR derives from a man between 45 and 60 years old with alopecia areata. Some clones in this sample may be carry-over from other donors' samples. Sequencing was performed on whole blood, taken in connection with sensitization to the hapten diphenylcyclopropenone (DPC). The CDR3 DNA is TGTGCCAGCAGTCTAGGGACAGGGGGAAATCAGCCCCAGCATTTT. Amino acids: CASSLGTGGNQPQHF.